This TCR beta chain was retrieved from a study of brain T cells in children with intractable seizures. Time point here: blood from clinic visit 5 months post-surgery; TSC patient then seizure free. Patients received at least one anti-epileptic drug before surgery. The study's findings and limits: Pre-surgery blood may have been undersampled, hiding some clones.

The CDR3 is 15 residues long. The junction had 7 bases not matched to a gene; V was cut back by 0 bases and J by 6 bases. Germline V lookup: CDR1 SGHKS, CDR2 YYEKEE (reference sequence). Repertoires were generated with immunoSEQ multiplex PCR, while TCRdb's copy carries only in-frame clones and drops some. Among 340,000 or so clones listed, more than 85% were seen once. Many counts were recorded for this clone. Its antigen is as yet unknown. Specimen: peripheral blood, collected about 5 months after surgery. The sequence derives from a boy in the first two years of life with tuberous sclerosis and intractable seizures. This chain links TRBV5-5 with TRBJ1-2; TRBD1 matches at 8 bases. The CDR3 loop is CASSLAGQGADGYTF. The CDR3 DNA reads TGTGCCAGCAGCTTGGCCGGGCAGGGGGCAGATGGCTACACCTTC.